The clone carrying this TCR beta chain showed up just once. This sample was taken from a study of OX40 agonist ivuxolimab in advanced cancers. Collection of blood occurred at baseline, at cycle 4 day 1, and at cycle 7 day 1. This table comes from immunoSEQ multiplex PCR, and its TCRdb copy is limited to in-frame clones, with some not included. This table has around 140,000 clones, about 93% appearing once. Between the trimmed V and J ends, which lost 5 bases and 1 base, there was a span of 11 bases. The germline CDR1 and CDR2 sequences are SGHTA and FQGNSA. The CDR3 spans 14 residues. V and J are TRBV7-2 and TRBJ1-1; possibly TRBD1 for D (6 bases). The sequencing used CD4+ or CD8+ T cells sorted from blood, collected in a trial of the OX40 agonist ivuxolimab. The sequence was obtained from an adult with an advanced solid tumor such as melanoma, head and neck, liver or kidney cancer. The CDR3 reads CASSQQGRNTEAFF. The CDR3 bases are TGTGCCAGCAGCCAACAGGGACGGAACACTGAAGCTTTCTTT.